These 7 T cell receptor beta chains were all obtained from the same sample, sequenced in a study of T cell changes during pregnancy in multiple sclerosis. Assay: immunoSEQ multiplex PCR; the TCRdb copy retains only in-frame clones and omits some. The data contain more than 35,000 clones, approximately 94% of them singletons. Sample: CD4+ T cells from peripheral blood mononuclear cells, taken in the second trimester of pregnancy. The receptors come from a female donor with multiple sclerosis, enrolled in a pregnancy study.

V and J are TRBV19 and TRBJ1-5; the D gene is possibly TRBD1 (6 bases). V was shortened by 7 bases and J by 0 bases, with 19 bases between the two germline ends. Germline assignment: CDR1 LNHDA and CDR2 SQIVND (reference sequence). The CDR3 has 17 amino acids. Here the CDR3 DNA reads TGTGCCAGTAACCTACAGGGTAGGTGGGATAGCAATCAGCCCCAGCATTTT. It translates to CASNLQGRWDSNQPQHF.

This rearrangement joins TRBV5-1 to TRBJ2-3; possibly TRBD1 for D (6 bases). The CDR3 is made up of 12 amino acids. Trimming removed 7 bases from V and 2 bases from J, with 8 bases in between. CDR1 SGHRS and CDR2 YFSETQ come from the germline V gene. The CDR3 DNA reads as TGCGCCAGCCAGGGGTTCACAGATACGCAGTATTTT. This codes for CASQGFTDTQYF.

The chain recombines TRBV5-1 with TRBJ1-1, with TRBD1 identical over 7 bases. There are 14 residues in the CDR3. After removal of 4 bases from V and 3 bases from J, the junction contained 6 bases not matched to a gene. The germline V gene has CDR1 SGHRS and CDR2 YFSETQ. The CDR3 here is CASSMGQRDTEAFF. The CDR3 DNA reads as TGCGCCAGCAGCATGGGACAGCGGGACACTGAAGCTTTCTTT.

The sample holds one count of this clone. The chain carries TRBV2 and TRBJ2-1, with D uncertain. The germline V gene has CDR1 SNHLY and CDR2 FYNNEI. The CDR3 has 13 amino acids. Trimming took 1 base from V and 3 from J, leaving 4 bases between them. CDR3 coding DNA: TGTGCCAGCAGTGAAGGTAGCTACAATGAGCAGTTCTTC. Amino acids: CASSEGSYNEQFF.

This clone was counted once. The CDR3 loop reads CASREYAWGVEAFF. The CDR3 region has the DNA TGTGCCAGCAGGGAATATGCGTGGGGGGTTGAAGCTTTCTTT. The chain joins TRBV2 to TRBJ1-1, with a weak D call TRBD1 (5 bases). The CDR3 covers 14 residues. The V end lost 6 bases, the J end lost 7 bases, and 18 bases lay between the germline ends. Germline V lookup: CDR1 SNHLY, CDR2 FYNNEI.

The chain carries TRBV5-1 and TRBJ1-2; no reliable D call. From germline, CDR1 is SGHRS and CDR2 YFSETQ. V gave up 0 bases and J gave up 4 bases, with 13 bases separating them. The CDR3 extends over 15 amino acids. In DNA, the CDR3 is TGCGCCAGCAGCTTGGAATCAGGATACGGCTATGGCTACACCTTC. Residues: CASSLESGYGYGYTF.

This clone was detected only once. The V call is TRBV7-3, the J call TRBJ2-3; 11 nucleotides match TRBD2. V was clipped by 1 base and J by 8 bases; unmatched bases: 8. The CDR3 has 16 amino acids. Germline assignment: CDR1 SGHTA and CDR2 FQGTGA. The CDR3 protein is CASSLKLAGEGGTQYF. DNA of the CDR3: TGTGCCAGCAGCTTAAAACTAGCGGGGGAGGGGGGTACGCAGTATTTT.